This section outlines one T cell receptor (beta chain) sequence together with its context. The data stem from a study of T-cell reconstitution after alpha-beta-depleted transplantation in children. Unique molecular identifiers were incorporated when the TCRbeta library was constructed. TCRdb re-analysed the PCR reads in MiXCR, keeping a single row per CDR3 protein. The repertoire holds approximately 800,000 distinct CDR3 sequences, with 15% to 20% as singletons. This CDR3 spans 14 amino acids. Between the trimmed V and J ends, which lost 2 bases and 5 bases, there was a span of 12 bases. CDR1 LNHNV and CDR2 YYDKDF come from the germline V gene (reference sequence).

The sequencing here drew on PBMCs, mostly from graft donor cells, taken 360 days after TCRalphabeta/CD19-depleted stem cell transplant. The rearrangement uses TRBV15 and TRBJ2-5, with TRBD1 as a possible D gene (6 bases). The sequence was obtained from a male patient younger than 18 who had a stem cell transplant for acute lymphoblastic leukemia, so the T cells may come from the graft donor. In nucleotides, the CDR3 is TGTGCCACCAGCAGATATACAGGGTTCGAGACCCAGTACTTC. This translates into CATSRYTGFETQYF.